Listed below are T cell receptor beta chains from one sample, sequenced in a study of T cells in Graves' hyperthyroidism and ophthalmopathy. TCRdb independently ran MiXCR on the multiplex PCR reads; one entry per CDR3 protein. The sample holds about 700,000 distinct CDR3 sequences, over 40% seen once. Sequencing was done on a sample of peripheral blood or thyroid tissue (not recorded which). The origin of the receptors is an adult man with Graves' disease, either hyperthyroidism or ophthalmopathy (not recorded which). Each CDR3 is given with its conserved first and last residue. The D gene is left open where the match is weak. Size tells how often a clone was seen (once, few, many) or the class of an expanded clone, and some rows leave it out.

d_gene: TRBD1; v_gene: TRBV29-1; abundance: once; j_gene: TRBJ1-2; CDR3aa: CSVRGQGYGYTF; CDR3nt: TGCAGCGTACGCGGACAGGGCTATGGCTACACCTTC
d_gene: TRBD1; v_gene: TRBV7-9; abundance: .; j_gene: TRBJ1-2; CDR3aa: CASSLARGGGADYGYTF; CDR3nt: TGTGCCAGCAGCTTAGCGCGTGGAGGGGGCGCGGACTATGGCTACACCTTC
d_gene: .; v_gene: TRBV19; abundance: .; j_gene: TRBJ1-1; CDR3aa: CASRTGGGWTEAFF; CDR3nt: TGTGCCAGTAGAACGGGAGGGGGGTGGACTGAAGCTTTCTTT
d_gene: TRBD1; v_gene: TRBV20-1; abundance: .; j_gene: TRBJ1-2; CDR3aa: CSANADAGGYYGHTF; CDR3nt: TGCAGTGCCAACGCCGATGCAGGGGGCTACTATGGCCACACCTTC
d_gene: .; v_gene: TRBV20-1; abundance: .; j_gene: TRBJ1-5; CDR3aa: CSARDPVSGPQHF; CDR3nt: TGCAGTGCTAGAGATCCCGTTAGTGGGCCCCAGCATTTT
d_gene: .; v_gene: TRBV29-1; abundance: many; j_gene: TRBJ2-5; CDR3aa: CSVEAASKVGVDF; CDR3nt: TGCAGCGTTGAAGCGGCTAGTAAAGTTGGAGTCGACTTC
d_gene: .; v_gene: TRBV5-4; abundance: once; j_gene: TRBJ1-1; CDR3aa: CASSLAGVNTEASF; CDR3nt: TGTGCCAGCAGCTTGGCAGGGGTGAACACTGAAGCTTCCTTT
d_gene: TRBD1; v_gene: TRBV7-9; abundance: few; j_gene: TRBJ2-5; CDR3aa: CASSLRTGGSGETQYF; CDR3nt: TGTGCCAGCAGCCTAAGGACAGGGGGCTCAGGGGAGACCCAGTACTTC
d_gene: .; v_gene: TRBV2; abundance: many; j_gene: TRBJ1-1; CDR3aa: CASRQAEEAFF; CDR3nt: TGTGCCAGCAGACAGGCGGAGGAAGCTTTCTTT
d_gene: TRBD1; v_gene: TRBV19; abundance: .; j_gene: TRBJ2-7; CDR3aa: CASSDDRDEQYF; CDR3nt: TGTGCCAGTAGTGACGACAGGGACGAGCAGTACTTC
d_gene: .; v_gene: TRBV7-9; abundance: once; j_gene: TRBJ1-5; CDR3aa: CAGSGEAQHF; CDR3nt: TGTGCCGGCTCTGGGGAAGCCCAGCATTTT
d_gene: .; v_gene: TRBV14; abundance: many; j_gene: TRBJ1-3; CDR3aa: CASSQEVFGNTIYF; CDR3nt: TGTGCCAGCAGCCAAGAGGTCTTTGGAAACACCATATATTTT
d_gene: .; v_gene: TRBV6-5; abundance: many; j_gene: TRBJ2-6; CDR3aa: CASDEGPGANVLTF; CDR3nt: TGTGCCAGCGATGAGGGTCCCGGGGCCAACGTCCTGACTTTC
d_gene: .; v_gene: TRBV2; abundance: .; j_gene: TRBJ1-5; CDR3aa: CASTQTAQPQHF; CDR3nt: TGTGCCAGCACCCAAACAGCTCAGCCCCAGCATTTT
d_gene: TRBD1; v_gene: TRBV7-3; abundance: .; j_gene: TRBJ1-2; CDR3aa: CASSFPGTGYGYTF; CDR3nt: TGTGCCAGTAGTTTCCCCGGGACAGGGTATGGCTACACCTTC
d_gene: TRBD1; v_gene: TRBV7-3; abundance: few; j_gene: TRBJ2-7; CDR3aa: CASSPPDRTYEQYF; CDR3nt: TGCGCCAGCAGCCCCCCGGACAGGACCTACGAGCAGTACTTC
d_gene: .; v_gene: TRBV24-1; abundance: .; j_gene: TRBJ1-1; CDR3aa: CATSASGPNTEAFF; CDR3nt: TGTGCCACCAGTGCTAGCGGGCCGAACACTGAAGCTTTCTTT
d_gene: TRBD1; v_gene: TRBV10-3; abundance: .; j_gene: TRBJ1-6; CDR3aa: CASSAIGGVRYSSPLHF; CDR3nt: TGTGCCAGCAGTGCAATAGGGGGCGTCAGGTATTCTTCACCCCTCCACTTT
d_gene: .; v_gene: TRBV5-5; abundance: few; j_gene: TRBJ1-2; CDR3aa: CASSFPHRDYGYTF; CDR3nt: TGTGCCAGCAGCTTCCCCCACAGGGACTATGGCTACACCTTC
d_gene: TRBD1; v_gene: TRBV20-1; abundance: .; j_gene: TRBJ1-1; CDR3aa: CSPRDSLNTEAFF; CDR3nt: TGCAGCCCCCGGGACAGCCTTAACACTGAAGCTTTCTTT
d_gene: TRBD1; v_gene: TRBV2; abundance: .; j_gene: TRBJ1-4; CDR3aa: CASSQRQGKREKLFF; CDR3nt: TGTGCCAGCAGTCAGAGACAGGGGAAGAGGGAAAAACTGTTTTTT
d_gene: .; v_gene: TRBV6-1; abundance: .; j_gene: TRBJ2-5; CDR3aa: CVSNPFVGWETQYF; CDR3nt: TGTGTCAGCAACCCCTTTGTCGGATGGGAGACCCAGTACTTC
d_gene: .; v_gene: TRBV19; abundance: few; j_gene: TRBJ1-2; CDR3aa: CASSSTGRATYGYTF; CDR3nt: TGTGCCAGTAGTTCTACAGGGAGGGCCACCTATGGCTACACCTTC
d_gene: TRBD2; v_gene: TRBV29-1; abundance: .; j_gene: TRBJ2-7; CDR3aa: CSVAGTSGTYEQYF; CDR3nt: TGCAGCGTTGCGGGGACTAGCGGAACCTACGAGCAGTACTTC
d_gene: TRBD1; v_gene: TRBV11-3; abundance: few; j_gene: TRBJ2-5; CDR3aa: CASSSHKTGGETQYF; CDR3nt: TGTGCCAGCAGCTCCCATAAGACAGGGGGAGAGACCCAGTACTTC
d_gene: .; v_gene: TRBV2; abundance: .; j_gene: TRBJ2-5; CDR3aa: CASSLYPGTYLETQYF; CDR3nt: TGTGCCAGCAGCCTCTACCCCGGGACCTATTTGGAGACCCAGTACTTC
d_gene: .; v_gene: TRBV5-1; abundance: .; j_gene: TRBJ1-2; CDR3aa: CASSPGNAGYTF; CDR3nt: TGCGCCAGCAGTCCAGGGAACGCCGGCTACACCTTC
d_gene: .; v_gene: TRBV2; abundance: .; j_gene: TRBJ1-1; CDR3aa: CASRRQVPDTEAFF; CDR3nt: TGTGCCAGCAGGCGACAGGTCCCTGACACTGAAGCTTTCTTT
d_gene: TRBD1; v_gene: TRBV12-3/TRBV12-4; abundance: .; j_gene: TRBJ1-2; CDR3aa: CAGSSTGQGYGYTF; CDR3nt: TGTGCCGGCAGTTCGACCGGACAGGGATATGGCTACACCTTC
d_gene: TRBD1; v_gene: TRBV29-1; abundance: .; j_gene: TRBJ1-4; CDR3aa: CSVGTGNEKLFF; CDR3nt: TGCAGCGTTGGGACAGGGAATGAAAAACTGTTTTTT
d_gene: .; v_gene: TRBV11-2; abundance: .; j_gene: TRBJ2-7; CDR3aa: CASSEGGFSYEQYF; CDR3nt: TGTGCCAGCAGTGAGGGGGGCTTTTCCTACGAGCAGTACTTC
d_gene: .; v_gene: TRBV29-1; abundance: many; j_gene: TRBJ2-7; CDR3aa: CSVEESSSYEQYF; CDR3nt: TGCAGCGTTGAAGAATCCAGCTCCTACGAGCAGTACTTC
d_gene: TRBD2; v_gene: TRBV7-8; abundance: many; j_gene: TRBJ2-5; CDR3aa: CASSLFTGGYETQYF; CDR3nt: TGTGCCAGCAGCTTATTTACCGGGGGGTACGAGACCCAGTACTTC
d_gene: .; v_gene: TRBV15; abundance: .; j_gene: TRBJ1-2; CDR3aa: CATSRGRAQGDGYTF; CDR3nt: TGTGCCACCAGCAGAGGGAGGGCACAAGGGGATGGCTACACCTTC
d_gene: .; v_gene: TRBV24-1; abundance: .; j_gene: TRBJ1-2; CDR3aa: CATSDPSGDGYTF; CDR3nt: TGTGCCACCAGTGATCCTAGCGGGGACGGCTACACCTTC
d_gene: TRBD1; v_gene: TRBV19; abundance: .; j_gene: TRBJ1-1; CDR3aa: CASIRQGMNTEAFF; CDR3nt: TGTGCCAGTATTCGACAGGGGATGAACACTGAAGCTTTCTTT
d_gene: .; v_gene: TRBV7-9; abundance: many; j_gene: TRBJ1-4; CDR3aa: CASSFEGTNEKLFF; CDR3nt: TGTGCCAGCAGCTTTGAGGGAACTAATGAAAAACTGTTTTTT
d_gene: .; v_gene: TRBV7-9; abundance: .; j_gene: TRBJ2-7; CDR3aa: CASSLETGHKQNF; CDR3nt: TGTGCCAGCAGCTTGGAAACGGGTCACAAGCAGAACTTC
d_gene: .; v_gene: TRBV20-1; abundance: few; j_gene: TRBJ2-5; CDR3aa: CSARVPAETQYF; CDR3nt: TGCAGTGCTAGGGTTCCGGCGGAGACCCAGTACTTC
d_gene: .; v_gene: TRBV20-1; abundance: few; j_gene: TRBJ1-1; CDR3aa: CSASSIRARADTEAFF; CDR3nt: .
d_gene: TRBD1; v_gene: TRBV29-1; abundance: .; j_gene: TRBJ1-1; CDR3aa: CSVRTGAPEAFF; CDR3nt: TGCAGCGTTCGGACAGGGGCGCCTGAAGCTTTCTTT
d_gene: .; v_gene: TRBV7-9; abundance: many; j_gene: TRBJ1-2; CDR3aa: CASSLDGNYGYTF; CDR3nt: TGTGCCAGCAGCTTAGACGGGAACTATGGCTACACCTTC
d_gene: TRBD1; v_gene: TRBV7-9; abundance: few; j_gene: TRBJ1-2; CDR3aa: CASSPGQGAYSYGYTF; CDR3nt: TGTGCCAGCAGCCCGGGACAGGGGGCCTATAGCTATGGCTACACCTTC
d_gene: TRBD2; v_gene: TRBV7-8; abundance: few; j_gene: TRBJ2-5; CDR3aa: CARTSGDQETQYF; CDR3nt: TGTGCCAGGACTAGCGGGGACCAAGAGACCCAGTACTTC
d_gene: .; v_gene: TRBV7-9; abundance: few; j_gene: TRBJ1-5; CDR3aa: CASSHAGGNQPQHF; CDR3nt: TGTGCCAGCAGCCACGCCGGGGGTAATCAGCCCCAGCATTTT
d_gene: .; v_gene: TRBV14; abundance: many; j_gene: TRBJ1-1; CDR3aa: CASSPWRGDNTEAFF; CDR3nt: TGTGCCAGCAGCCCGTGGAGGGGGGATAACACTGAAGCTTTCTTT
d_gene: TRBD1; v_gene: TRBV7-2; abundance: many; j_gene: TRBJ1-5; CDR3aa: CASSSDRGQPQHF; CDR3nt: TGTGCCAGCAGTTCGGACAGGGGCCAGCCCCAGCATTTT
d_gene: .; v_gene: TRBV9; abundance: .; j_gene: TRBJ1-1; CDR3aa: CASSARAVNTEAFF; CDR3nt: TGTGCCAGCAGCGCCCGGGCCGTGAACACTGAAGCTTTCTTT
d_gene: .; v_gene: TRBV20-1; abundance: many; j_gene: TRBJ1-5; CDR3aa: CSARGGQPQHF; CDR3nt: TGCAGTGCTAGAGGGGGTCAGCCCCAGCATTTT